This record covers a single TCR beta chain. TCRdb's copy holds only in-frame clones and misses some; the assay was immunoSEQ multiplex PCR. The sample yields 150,000 to 200,000 clones, approximately 88% seen once. This specimen comes from a study of blood T cell repertoires in COVID-19. Overall study context: PBMCs, B-cell-depleted T cells, or T cells were the source of the cDNA or gDNA that made up the material.

This CDR3 is built from 14 residues. J was trimmed by 5 bases and V by 7 bases; bases with no gene match: 10. Germline V CDR1 and CDR2: SQVTM, ANQGSEA. Specimen: PBMCs or T cells enriched from blood (not recorded which). This chain joins TRBV29-1 and TRBJ2-1; the match to TRBD1 covers 8 bases. This TCR derives from a woman aged 18-35 years who had recovered from COVID-19. CDR3 amino acids: CSAYPGQGNNEQFF. CDR3 DNA: TGCAGCGCTTACCCTGGACAGGGAAACAATGAGCAGTTCTTC.